A single sample gave rise to the 8 T cell receptor beta chains below, sequenced in a study of control samples from healthy donors and cancer patients. This table comes from immunoSEQ multiplex PCR, and its TCRdb copy is limited to in-frame clones, with some not included. Altogether 150,000 to 200,000 clones are present, roughly 92% being singletons, with the ten largest covering roughly 0.7%. The sequenced material came from blood. These receptors were collected from a woman aged 30 to 39 in good health.

The chain recombines TRBV18 with TRBJ1-1; 8 bases align to TRBD1. The CDR3 length is 13 residues. CDR1 and CDR2 from the germline V gene are KGHSH and LQKENI. V lost 5 bases and J lost 1; bases outside the gene matches: 0. DNA of the CDR3: TGTGCCAGCTCAGGACAGGGGAACACTGAAGCTTTCTTT. Its protein is CASSGQGNTEAFF.

This clone showed up just once. The gene calls are TRBV20-1 and TRBJ2-7; 9 nucleotides line up with TRBD2. V dropped 3 bases and J dropped 2; count of bases not matched to a gene: 2. There are 13 residues in the CDR3. From germline, CDR1 is DFQATT and CDR2 SNEGSKA (reference sequence). The CDR3 nucleotides are TGCAGTGCTAGTAGCGGGAGAGCCTACGAGCAGTACTTC. Amino acid sequence: CSASSGRAYEQYF.

With respect to this clone: Other DNA sequences in the same sample also yield this CDR3. The chain combines TRBV2 with TRBJ2-3, with no clear D. CDR1 and CDR2 from the germline V gene are SNHLY and FYNNEI. The CDR3 is made up of 10 amino acids. With 11 bases removed from V and 1 base from J, the gap between germline ends came to 4 bases. The CDR3 DNA sequence: TGTGCCGGGGGCACAGATACGCAGTATTTT. It translates to CAGGTDTQYF.

The chain couples TRBV2 to TRBJ1-1, with 7 bases fitting TRBD1. CDR3 length: 13 amino acids. With 6 bases clipped from V and 3 bases from J, the junction kept 4 bases outside the gene matches. Germline V CDR1 and CDR2: SNHLY, FYNNEI. The CDR3 loop reads CASSKTGDTEAFF. The CDR3 region has the DNA TGTGCCAGCAGCAAAACAGGGGACACTGAAGCTTTCTTT. Full variable domain (missing parts from reference TRBV2 and TRBJ1-1): EPEVTQTPSHQVTQMGQEVILRCVPISNHLYFYWYRQILGQKVEFLVSFYNNEISEKSEIFDDQFSVERPDGSNFTLKIRSTKLEDSAMYFCASSKTGDTEAFFGQGTRLTVV.

The chain uses TRBV24-1 and TRBJ2-1; the match to TRBD2 covers 7 bases. The V segment lost 4 bases and the J segment 9 bases; nucleotides outside the gene matches: 2. The CDR3 consists of 12 residues. Germline lookup yields CDR1 KGHDR and CDR2 SFDVKD. The CDR3 nucleotides are TGTGCCACCAGTGAGCCGGGGGGTGAGCAGTTCTTC. This translates into CATSEPGGEQFF.

The rearrangement joins TRBV30 to TRBJ2-7; the match to TRBD1 covers 8 bases. The CDR3 runs to 14 residues. Trimming cost V 2 bases and J 9 bases; bases outside gene matches: 12. Per the germline V gene, CDR1 is GTSNPN and CDR2 is SVGIG (reference sequence). Here the CDR3 DNA reads TGTGCCTGGAGTTACGGCTCAGGGGGCGTTTTGCAGTACTTC. It yields the protein CAWSYGSGGVLQYF.

The chain carries TRBV6-6 and TRBJ2-7; 9 positions match TRBD2. This CDR3 contains 12 residues. With 6 bases clipped from V and 7 bases from J, the junction kept 4 bases outside the gene matches. The germline V gene encodes CDR1 MNHNY and CDR2 SVGAGI (reference sequence). Here the CDR3 DNA reads TGTGCCAGCAGGCGGGGGGGTGGTGAGCAGTACTTC. Its protein product is CASRRGGGEQYF.

Only a few counts were recorded for this clone. The rearrangement joins TRBV11-3 to TRBJ2-2; D is possibly TRBD1 (6 bases). The germline V and J ends were trimmed by 2 bases and 0 bases, with 22 bases remaining between them. This CDR3 is built from 20 residues. Germline loops: CDR1 SGHNT, CDR2 YENEEA. In DNA form, the CDR3 reads TGTGCCAGCAGCTTAACTCTCTGGACAGATCAGACCCCGAACACCGGGGAGCTGTTTTTT. This encodes CASSLTLWTDQTPNTGELFF.